This TCR beta chain was recovered during a study of blood T cell repertoires in COVID-19. Study-level background: PBMCs, B-cell-depleted T cells, or T cells provided the cDNA or gDNA that made up the material.

Produced via immunoSEQ multiplex PCR; TCRdb's table is partial and in-frame only. The table lists about 250,000 clones, approximately 86% of them singletons. This CDR3 region has 15 residues. Germline V gene data show CDR1 as LGHDT and CDR2 as YNNKEL (reference sequence). V lost 5 bases and J 0 bases, leaving 13 bases between the germline ends. This sequence joins TRBV3-1 (or the pseudogene TRBV3-2) and TRBJ1-1; no clear D. The sequenced material came from peripheral blood. The clonotype comes from a woman aged 30 to 39 with acute or convalescent COVID-19. The CDR3 is CASSKKDSMNTEAFF. The CDR3 DNA reads TGTGCCAGCAGCAAAAAGGACTCAATGAACACTGAAGCTTTCTTT.